This T cell receptor (beta chain) was profiled in a study of shared clonotypes between healthy human individuals. Terminally differentiated effector memory CD45RA+ cells were excluded by CCR7 positive selection of CD45RO-negative cells. This CDR3 is built from 17 residues. CDR1 is MNHEY, CDR2 SMNVEV, per germline (reference sequence). The junction had 14 bases not matched to a gene; V was cut back by 3 bases and J by 4 bases. Replicate sorted-subset PCRs were loaded with 150 to 250 ng DNA, 31,000 or so T cell genomes. In the original analysis: Junction-only sequences produced by ImmunoSEQ had no quality scores, so filtering differed. Profiled with immunoSEQ multiplex PCR; TCRdb holds only in-frame clones, not every one. V and J calls and clone size follow that table, whereas D and trimming were derived from the DNA. The table records under 850,000 clones, roughly 92% of them present only once.

What was sequenced was naive CD8+ T cells sorted from blood. The receptor's source is a young man in good health. The genes are TRBV27 and TRBJ2-5; 7 nucleotides line up with TRBD2. CDR3 bases: TGTGCCAGCAGTTTTCTAGCGGAACTGAGGGGAGGAGAGACCCAGTACTTC. Protein sequence: CASSFLAELRGGETQYF.